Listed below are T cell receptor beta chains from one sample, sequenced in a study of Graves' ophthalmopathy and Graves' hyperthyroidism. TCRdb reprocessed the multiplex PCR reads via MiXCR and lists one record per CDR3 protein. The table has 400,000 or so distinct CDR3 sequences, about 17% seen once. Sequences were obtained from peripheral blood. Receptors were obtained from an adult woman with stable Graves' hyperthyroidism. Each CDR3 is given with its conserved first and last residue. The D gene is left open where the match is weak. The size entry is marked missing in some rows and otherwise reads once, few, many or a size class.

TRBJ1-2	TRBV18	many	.	TGTGCCAGCTCACCTAACACTCGCGGCTACACCTTC	CASSPNTRGYTF
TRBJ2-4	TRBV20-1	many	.	TGCAGTGCTAGTGCTAGAGGGGTCGTATCCAAAAACATTCAGTACTTC	CSASARGVVSKNIQYF
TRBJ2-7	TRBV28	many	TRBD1	TGTGCCAGCAGGGACCGACAGGGGATCTACGAGCAGTACTTC	CASRDRQGIYEQYF
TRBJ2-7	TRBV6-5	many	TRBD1	TGTGCCAGCAGTTACTTTCCCGTGACAGGGGGACCGGAGCAGTACTTC	CASSYFPVTGGPEQYF
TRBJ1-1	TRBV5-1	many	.	TGCGCCAGCAGCTTGAATCCAGGGTTGAACACTGAAGCTTTCTTT	CASSLNPGLNTEAFF
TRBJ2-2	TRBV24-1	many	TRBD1	TGTGCCACCAGTGATCCCGGACAGGCGAACACCGGGGAGCTGTTTTTT	CATSDPGQANTGELFF
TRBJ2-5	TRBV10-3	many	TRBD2	TGTGCCATCAGTGGCTTGGGGGGGGAGACGGCATCAGAGACCCAGTACTTC	CAISGLGGETASETQYF
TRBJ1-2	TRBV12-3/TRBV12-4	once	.	TGTGCCAGCAGTTTTGCCGCGGCACTCAACTATGGCTACACCTTC	CASSFAAALNYGYTF
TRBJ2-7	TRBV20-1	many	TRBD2	TGCAGTGCCCCCTCCGCGGGAGCCTACGAGCAGTACTTC	CSAPSAGAYEQYF
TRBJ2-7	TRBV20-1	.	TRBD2	TGCAGTGCTAGCTCCTCCGGGACTAGCGGGAGGAGCTCCTACGAGCAGTACTTC	CSASSSGTSGRSSYEQYF
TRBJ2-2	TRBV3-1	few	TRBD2	TGTGCCAGCACCCCGGTGTCTAGCGGGAGGGAAACCGGGGAGCTGTTTTTT	CASTPVSSGRETGELFF
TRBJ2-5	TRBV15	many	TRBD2	TGTGCCACCAGCAGAGAAGAAGCGGGAGGGCCTGTAGAGACCCAGTACTTC	CATSREEAGGPVETQYF